The 29 T cell receptor beta chains below were found in one sample sequenced in a study of PD-L1 blockade in urothelial cancer. Libraries were prepared by immunoSEQ multiplex PCR; TCRdb keeps only in-frame clonotypes and omits some of them. The sample shows approximately 51,000 clones, approximately 84% of them seen only once. Sequencing used PBMCs, obtained around atezolizumab (anti-PD-L1) treatment. The receptors originated from a man between 60 and 75 years old with urothelial cancer.

This chain uses TRBV7-6 with TRBJ2-7; 10 bases line up with TRBD2. The CDR3 has 15 residues. With 4 bases clipped from V and 3 bases from J, the junction kept 6 bases outside the gene matches. Germline loops: CDR1 SGHVS, CDR2 FNYEAQ. The DNA of the CDR3 is TGTGCCAGCAGCTATAGAGCGGGGGGGGACTACGAGCAGTACTTC. This sequence encodes CASSYRAGGDYEQYF.

This clone was counted between two and nine times. The V and J genes are TRBV10-3 and TRBJ1-2, with TRBD1 matching 7 bases. The V and J ends lost 7 bases and 1 base, in that order; junction bases with no gene match: 0. The CDR3 is 12 residues long. CDR1 and CDR2 from the germline V gene are ENHRY and SYGVKD. The CDR3 bases are TGTGCCATCACAGGGGGTAACTATGGCTACACCTTC. Amino acid sequence: CAITGGNYGYTF.

The chain uses TRBV6-5 and TRBJ2-5; TRBD2 matches 8 bases. The J call may be faulty, since TRBJ2-7 better matches the DNA end. Germline assignment: CDR1 MNHEY and CDR2 SVGAGI. The CDR3 runs to 15 residues. In DNA form, the CDR3 reads TGTGCCAGCAGTTACTCGCCGGGGGGGTCCTACGAGCAGTACTTC. Its protein is CASSYSPGGSYEQYF.

The rearrangement uses TRBV30 and TRBJ2-3; D is unresolved. The CDR3 length is 13 residues. With 2 bases removed from V and 4 bases from J, the gap between germline ends came to 10 bases. CDR1 GTSNPN and CDR2 SVGIG come from the germline V gene (reference sequence). The CDR3 DNA reads TGTGCCTGGAGTAACTCTCTGGCAGATACGCAGTATTTT. This sequence encodes CAWSNSLADTQYF.

The chain uses TRBV7-2 and TRBJ2-4; D possibly corresponds to TRBD2 (5 bases). CDR3 length equals 14 residues. The V gene's germline CDR1 is SGHTA and CDR2 FQGNSA. V was shortened by 2 bases and J by 3 bases, with 8 bases between the two germline ends. The CDR3 region is CASSLNGLKNIQYF. CDR3 nucleotide sequence: TGTGCCAGCAGCTTAAACGGACTCAAAAACATTCAGTACTTC.

The rearrangement uses TRBV7-6 and TRBJ2-7, with TRBD2 identical over 10 bases. V shed 4 bases, J shed 3 bases, and the junction held 6 bases outside the gene matches. The CDR3 sequence is 15 residues long. The germline gives CDR1 SGHVS, CDR2 FNYEAQ. The CDR3 nucleotides read TGTGCCAGCAGCTACGGGACTAGCGCATACTACGAGCAGTACTTC. This gives the protein CASSYGTSAYYEQYF.

The chain combines TRBV6-1 with TRBJ2-5; D is possibly TRBD1 (6 bases). The CDR3 has 15 amino acids. V lost 3 bases, J lost 5 bases, and 16 bases lay in between. Germline CDR1 reads MNHNS; CDR2 reads SASEGT. This CDR3 is CASSDVQGLTETQYF. In DNA form, the CDR3 reads TGTGCCAGCAGTGACGTACAGGGATTAACGGAGACCCAGTACTTC.

The rearrangement links TRBV28 to TRBJ2-1; maybe TRBD1 (5 bases). The CDR3 extends over 16 amino acids. Trimming cost V 5 bases and J 1 base, with 15 bases left between them. Germline values: CDR1 MDHEN, CDR2 SYDVKM. DNA for the CDR3: TGTGCCAGCAGTAGGCGCCAGGGTGGGTCCTACAATGAGCAGTTCTTC. As protein: CASSRRQGGSYNEQFF.

The rearrangement links TRBV28 to TRBJ2-7; 9 positions agree with TRBD1. Trimming removed 5 bases from V and 3 bases from J; junction bases left unmatched: 8. CDR1 and CDR2 from the germline V gene are MDHEN and SYDVKM. The CDR3 totals 15 residues. The CDR3 region is CASSGGGTGSYEQYF. The CDR3 nucleotides are TGTGCCAGCAGTGGGGGCGGGACAGGGAGCTACGAGCAGTACTTC.

The rearrangement uses TRBV5-1 and TRBJ2-5, with TRBD2 as a possible D gene (6 bases). Germline lookup yields CDR1 SGHRS and CDR2 YFSETQ. V was cut by 3 bases and J by 7 bases, with 7 bases left in between. The CDR3 is 11 amino acids. Here the CDR3 reads CASSSGRTQYF. CDR3 DNA: TGCGCCAGCAGCTCCGGGAGGACCCAGTACTTC.

The chain combines TRBV15 with TRBJ1-2, with 8 bases aligning to TRBD1. Germline V gene sequence: CDR1 LNHNV, CDR2 YYDKDF (reference sequence). The CDR3 has 13 amino acids. The J segment lost 8 bases and the V segment lost 2 bases, leaving 4 bases of the junction unmatched. The CDR3 bases are TGTGCCACCAGCAGAAGGACAGGGCAGGGCTACACCTTC. As protein: CATSRRTGQGYTF.

This chain connects TRBV14 to TRBJ1-2, with D possibly TRBD1 on 5 matching bases. This CDR3 comprises 16 residues. V was clipped by 1 base and J by 0 bases, with 12 bases between them. The germline V gene has CDR1 SGHDN and CDR2 FVKESK. The CDR3 coding sequence is TGTGCCAGCAGCCAAGCTGCAGGACACACTAACTATGGCTACACCTTC. Translating gives CASSQAAGHTNYGYTF.

This rearrangement joins TRBV5-1 to TRBJ2-1, with TRBD2 matching 13 bases. Germline CDR1 is SGHRS and CDR2 is YFSETQ. The V and J ends lost 0 bases and 3 bases, in that order; junction bases with no gene match: 6. The length of the CDR3 is 18 residues. The CDR3 loop reads CASSLARTSGGGYNEQFF. As DNA, the CDR3 is TGCGCCAGCAGCTTGGCCAGAACTAGCGGGGGGGGCTACAATGAGCAGTTCTTC.

J is TRBJ1-3 and V is TRBV6-1, with D perhaps matching TRBD1 (5 bases). Trimming removed 5 bases from V and 3 bases from J, with 11 bases in between. This CDR3 spans 14 amino acids. The germline CDR1 and CDR2 sequences are MNHNS and SASEGT. This CDR3 reads CASSLDSSGNTIYF. CDR3 in DNA: TGTGCCAGCAGTCTCGACAGCAGTGGAAACACCATATATTTT.

The chain links TRBV23-1 to TRBJ1-5; TRBD1 agrees at 8 bases. TRBV23-1 is labeled an ORF, and its function is uncertain. The J segment lost 6 bases and the V segment lost 7 bases, leaving 20 bases of the junction unmatched. CDR3 length equals 18 residues. The CDR3 protein is CASNLGTVQGARGQPQHF. CDR3 DNA: TGCGCCAGCAACCTAGGGACGGTTCAGGGGGCGCGTGGTCAGCCCCAGCATTTT.

This chain connects TRBV4-2 to TRBJ1-5, with a tentative D call TRBD1 (5 bases). Germline V gives CDR1 LGHNA, CDR2 YNFKEQ. The CDR3 totals 15 residues. Between the trimmed V and J ends, which lost 0 bases and 4 bases, there was a span of 10 bases. CDR3 sequence reads: CASSQDGKGNQPQHF. The DNA for the CDR3 is TGTGCCAGCAGCCAAGATGGGAAGGGGAATCAGCCCCAGCATTTT.

Here the CDR3 reads CASSYGQGLIQPQHF. CDR3 nucleotides: TGTGCCAGCAGCTATGGACAGGGCCTCATTCAGCCCCAGCATTTT. This chain joins TRBV5-6 and TRBJ1-5; 8 nucleotides line up with TRBD1. Germline V gives CDR1 SGHDT, CDR2 YYEEEE. This CDR3 has 15 residues. J lost 6 bases, V lost 3 bases, and 8 bases had no gene match.

J is TRBJ1-4 and V is TRBV30; 7 nucleotides align to TRBD1. The CDR3 contains 12 residues. The V gene's germline CDR1 is GTSNPN and CDR2 SVGIG (reference sequence). CDR3 sequence: CATGQFGEKLFF. CDR3 sequence (DNA): TGTGCTACGGGACAGTTTGGCGAAAAACTGTTTTTT.

The chain employs TRBV5-1 and TRBJ2-3; 7 nucleotides line up with TRBD1. V shed 4 bases and J 1 base; nucleotides not matched to a gene: 3. Germline V lookup: CDR1 SGHRS, CDR2 YFSETQ. This CDR3 has 14 residues. As DNA, the CDR3 is TGCGCCAGCAGCGTAGGACAGGGCACAGATACGCAGTATTTT. Residues: CASSVGQGTDTQYF.

The table lists this clone with a count of one. The chain joins TRBV11-3 to TRBJ2-4; D might be TRBD1 (6 bases). Germline CDR1 and CDR2: SGHNT and YENEEA. Trimming stripped 5 bases from V and 4 bases from J, with 9 bases between. The CDR3 is 13 amino acids. The CDR3 region has the DNA TGTGCCAGCAGCCTCGACAGGAAAAACATTCAGTACTTC. Translating it yields CASSLDRKNIQYF.

This chain joins TRBV5-1 and TRBJ2-2, with TRBD1 matching over 7 bases. With V trimmed by 5 bases and J by 0 bases, 4 bases remained unmatched. This CDR3 contains 15 residues. Germline CDR1 and CDR2: SGHRS and YFSETQ. CDR3 sequence (DNA): TGCGCCAGCAGACCCGGACAGGCGAACACCGGGGAGCTGTTTTTT. Its translation: CASRPGQANTGELFF.

The V gene is TRBV2, the J gene TRBJ2-7, with 9 bases aligning to TRBD2. The J segment lost 3 bases and the V segment lost 6 bases, leaving 9 bases of the junction unmatched. The length of the CDR3 is 15 residues. Per germline, CDR1 SNHLY and CDR2 FYNNEI. The CDR3 spells CASSPSGGNGYEQYF. DNA for the CDR3: TGTGCCAGCAGCCCAAGCGGGGGGAATGGCTACGAGCAGTACTTC.

This chain links TRBV25-1 with TRBJ2-1; TRBD2 matches 15 bases. Trimming cost V 4 bases and J 6 bases; bases outside gene matches: 4. Germline-derived CDR1 and CDR2 are MGHDK and SYGVNS. The CDR3 spans 16 residues. The CDR3 DNA is TGTGCCAGCAGTGCTCCGGGACTAGCGGGAGGCAATGAGCAGTTCTTC. Residues: CASSAPGLAGGNEQFF.

The rearrangement links TRBV30 to TRBJ2-7; 9 bases agree with TRBD2. The CDR3 is made up of 15 amino acids. Losses at the gene ends were 1 base for V and 3 bases for J; bases not matched to a gene: 7. Germline V gene data show CDR1 as GTSNPN and CDR2 as SVGIG (reference sequence). The CDR3 region has the DNA TGTGCCTGGAGTGGAACTAGCGGGCCTATCTACGAGCAGTACTTC. This gives the protein CAWSGTSGPIYEQYF.

The chain uses TRBV7-8 and TRBJ2-4; D ambiguous. Germline V gene lookup returns CDR1 SGHVS and CDR2 FQNEAQ. Trimming shortened V by 5 bases and J by 0 bases, and 8 bases separated the two germline ends. The CDR3 runs to 14 residues. CDR3 sequence: CASSALLAKNIQYF. The CDR3 DNA sequence: TGTGCCAGCAGCGCCCTATTAGCCAAAAACATTCAGTACTTC.

The chain uses TRBV7-3 and TRBJ1-1; D is unresolved. Germline V gene sequence: CDR1 SGHTA, CDR2 FQGTGA. Trimming shortened V by 5 bases and J by 10 bases, and 14 bases separated the two germline ends. CDR3 length: 12 residues. This CDR3 reads CASSHLGGRAFF. CDR3 nucleotide sequence: TGTGCCAGCAGCCACTTAGGCGGGAGAGCTTTCTTT.

The chain carries TRBV7-2 and TRBJ1-2, with TRBD1 matching over 8 bases. The V and J ends lost 2 bases and 8 bases, in that order; junction bases with no gene match: 4. This CDR3 spans 13 amino acids. Germline V CDR1 and CDR2: SGHTA, FQGNSA. CDR3 residues: CASSLWTGKGYTF. CDR3 in DNA: TGTGCCAGCAGCTTATGGACAGGGAAAGGCTACACCTTC.

This clone was detected only once. The chain recombines TRBV2 with TRBJ2-2; D perhaps matches TRBD2 (6 bases). V lost 5 bases and J 6 bases, leaving 16 bases between the germline ends. The CDR3 has 15 residues. Germline loops: CDR1 SNHLY, CDR2 FYNNEI. The CDR3 spells CASSRDWRGSGELFF. The CDR3 DNA follows: TGTGCCAGCAGTAGGGACTGGAGGGGTTCCGGGGAGCTGTTTTTT.

V usage is TRBV28 and J usage is TRBJ1-2; tentatively, D is TRBD1 (6 bases). Trimming stripped 6 bases from V and 4 bases from J, with 12 bases between. The CDR3 loop spans 13 amino acids. Germline V lookup: CDR1 MDHEN, CDR2 SYDVKM. This CDR3 is CASSLHRAYGYTF. The DNA for the CDR3 is TGTGCCAGCAGCCTCCACAGGGCCTATGGCTACACCTTC.